This TCR beta chain was obtained from a study of blood T cell repertoires in COVID-19. Study-wide context: COVID-19 samples collected from the United States, Italy and Spain covered acute and convalescent phases.

Per the study methods: Amplification of reference gene primers was used by the study to estimate nucleated cell counts. Repertoires were generated with immunoSEQ multiplex PCR, while TCRdb's copy carries only in-frame clones and drops some. Clone size and the V and J calls come from that table; the DNA yielded D and trimming. This table holds about 360,000 clones, approximately 86% found once. This clone was recorded once. The identical CDR3 is also encoded by other nucleotide sequences in the sample. The CDR3 loop spans 13 amino acids. V lost 3 bases, J lost 6 bases, and 3 bases stayed unmatched. Germline CDR1 is MNHNS and CDR2 is SASEGT. Seattle-derived patients entered the study during active infection and were followed longitudinally.

This TCR derives from a woman aged 60-75 years with COVID-19, enrolled during active disease. The specimen sequenced was peripheral blood. This chain uses TRBV6-1 with TRBJ2-5, with 8 bases aligning to TRBD1. CDR3 sequence: CASSDRGLKTQYF. The CDR3 nucleotides read TGTGCCAGCAGTGACAGGGGGCTAAAGACCCAGTACTTC.